The clone carrying this TCR beta chain was observed a single time. Its antigen remains unknown. These data originate in a study of T cell responses to AZD1222 COVID-19 vaccine. Study overall: Recipients boosted at about 4 weeks or about 12 weeks are pooled.

General study points: White British donors predominated, females outnumbered males, and clonal diversity was possibly underestimated.

The trim removed 6 bases at V and 11 bases at J, leaving 10 bases unmatched. Germline loops: CDR1 MNHEY, CDR2 SMNVEV (reference sequence). The length of the CDR3 is 13 residues. Using immunoSEQ multiplex PCR, the repertoire was profiled, and TCRdb retains in-frame clones only, with some absent. The sample includes about 120,000 clones, 80% to 90% seen only once; the top ten take 1.5% to 1.9%. The source of this sequence is an adult in good health. Sequencing used peripheral blood, obtained on day 0 of AZD1222 vaccination. The V and J genes are TRBV27 and TRBJ1-1, with 9 bases matching TRBD1. CDR3 bases: TGTGCCAGCAGGAGGACAGGGGTATCGGAGGCTTTCTTT. Encoded protein: CASRRTGVSEAFF.